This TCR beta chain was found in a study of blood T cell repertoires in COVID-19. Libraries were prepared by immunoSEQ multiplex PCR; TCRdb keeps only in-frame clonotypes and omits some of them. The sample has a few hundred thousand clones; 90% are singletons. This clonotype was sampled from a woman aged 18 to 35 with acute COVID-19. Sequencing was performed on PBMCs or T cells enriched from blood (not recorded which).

The CDR3: CASSRQGGGEKLFF. The CDR3 DNA sequence: TGTGCCAGCAGCCGACAGGGGGGCGGTGAAAAACTGTTTTTT. V and J are TRBV7-9 and TRBJ1-4; 9 bases are shared with TRBD1. With 5 bases clipped from V and 7 bases from J, the junction kept 5 bases outside the gene matches. The germline V gene has CDR1 SEHNR and CDR2 FQNEAQ (reference sequence). This CDR3 is built from 14 residues.